The clone carrying this TCR beta chain came up once. The entry originates in a study of blood T cell repertoires in COVID-19. The wider study: Samples representing acute and convalescent COVID-19 were sourced from the United States, Italy and Spain. In each case, the material was cDNA or gDNA derived from T cells, B-cell-depleted T cells, or PBMCs.

The CDR3 contains 14 residues. Germline V gives CDR1 SQVTM, CDR2 ANQGSEA. Losses at the gene ends were 5 bases for V and 2 bases for J; bases not matched to a gene: 8. In the original analysis: Amplifying reference gene primers gave estimates of nucleated cell counts. The data were produced by immunoSEQ multiplex PCR, yet TCRdb's version contains in-frame clones alone and is incomplete. V, J and clone size are taken as reported in that table, and D and trimming were inferred from the DNA itself. The sample includes 110,000 to 150,000 clones, 81% of them seen just once. This clonotype was sampled from a human donor in a cohort sampled during active COVID-19. The rearrangement joins TRBV29-1 to TRBJ2-5; 7 bases line up with TRBD2. The sample taken for sequencing was peripheral blood. As DNA, the CDR3 is TGCAGCGTTCGAAGGCGGGAGCTACAAGAGACCCAGTACTTC. Its translation: CSVRRRELQETQYF.